This TCR beta chain emerged from a study of blood T cell repertoires in COVID-19. Generated by immunoSEQ multiplex PCR, the TCRdb table keeps only in-frame clones and is missing some. The sample holds more than 200,000 clones, approximately 87% seen once. This CDR3 region has 16 residues. Trimming cost V 0 bases and J 6 bases; bases outside gene matches: 8. CDR1 and CDR2 from the germline V gene are SGDLS and YYNGEE. The source of this sequence is a woman in her forties or fifties with acute or convalescent COVID-19. The sample comprised peripheral blood. This chain links TRBV9 with TRBJ2-3, with 9 nucleotides matching TRBD2. The CDR3 region is CASSVDSGSQHDTQYF. The CDR3 nucleotides read TGTGCCAGCAGCGTAGATAGCGGGAGCCAACACGATACGCAGTATTTT.